The rows below give T cell receptor beta chains drawn from one sample of a study of blood T cells in healthy people across ages. TCRdb analysed the 5' RACE reads with MiXCR anew, one entry per CDR3 protein. The profile shows about 1.4 million distinct CDR3 sequences, roughly 59% of them singletons. Sequencing was done on a sample of blood. The receptors shown here come from a man younger than 30 in good health. CDR3s include the opening cysteine and the closing phenylalanine or tryptophan. The order of the fields is clone size, J gene, V gene, D gene, CDR3 length, CDR3 DNA, CDR3 protein. D genes are given only for firm matches. Clone size is shown for a subset of rows, as once, few, many or a class of expanded clone.

size: -; J: TRBJ2-5; V: TRBV3-1; D: -; length: 15; DNA: TGTGCCAGCAGCCAAGATCGGGGACCTTTGGAGACCCAGTACTTC; CDR3: CASSQDRGPLETQYF
size: -; J: TRBJ1-1; V: TRBV27; D: -; length: 14; DNA: TGTGCCAGCAGGCCTTCATCGGTGAACACTGAAGCTTTCTTT; CDR3: CASRPSSVNTEAFF
size: -; J: TRBJ2-1; V: TRBV5-1; D: TRBD1; length: 13; DNA: TGCGCCAGCAGTTTCGACAGGGTCAGTGAGCAGTTCTTC; CDR3: CASSFDRVSEQFF
size: -; J: TRBJ2-5; V: TRBV11-2; D: -; length: 12; DNA: TGTGCCAGCAGCTTATCCCAGGCGACCCAGTACTTC; CDR3: CASSLSQATQYF
size: -; J: TRBJ2-4; V: TRBV19; D: -; length: 15; DNA: TGTGCCAGTAGCCATGGAAGGAGTACTACAAACATTCAGTACTTC; CDR3: CASSHGRSTTNIQYF
size: -; J: TRBJ1-2; V: TRBV10-3; D: -; length: 12; DNA: TGTGCCATCAGTGAGGCCGTCAGCCACTACACCTTC; CDR3: CAISEAVSHYTF
size: -; J: TRBJ2-2; V: TRBV29-1; D: TRBD1; length: 16; DNA: TGCAGCGTTGAGGATTTGGGACAGAGGAACACCGGGGAGCTGTTTTTT; CDR3: CSVEDLGQRNTGELFF
size: -; J: TRBJ1-1; V: TRBV5-1; D: -; length: 16; DNA: TGCGCCAGCAGCTTGGAACCGGGCCCCATGAACACTGAAGCTTTCTTT; CDR3: CASSLEPGPMNTEAFF
size: -; J: TRBJ2-7; V: TRBV21-1; D: -; length: 19; DNA: TGTGCCAGCAGCAATAGTCCCACTCCAGAGGCAGCACTCTTCTACGAGCAGTACTTC; CDR3: CASSNSPTPEAALFYEQYF
size: -; J: TRBJ1-6; V: TRBV7-2; D: -; length: 15; DNA: TGTGCCAGCAGCTTAGTTGACGGATTCAATTCACCCCTCCACTTT; CDR3: CASSLVDGFNSPLHF
size: -; J: TRBJ2-2; V: TRBV6-2/TRBV6-3; D: TRBD1; length: 14; DNA: TGTGCCGGTGAGACAGGGAATGGTGCCGGGGAGCTGTTTTTT; CDR3: CAGETGNGAGELFF
size: -; J: TRBJ2-7; V: TRBV12-3/TRBV12-4; D: -; length: 15; DNA: TGTGCCAGCAGCCCTGTTGGTTCGGGCTCCTACGAGCAGTACTTC; CDR3: CASSPVGSGSYEQYF
size: -; J: TRBJ2-3; V: TRBV5-1; D: TRBD1; length: 16; DNA: TGCGCCAGCAGCAACCGGGACAGAGACCTCACAGATACGCAGTATTTT; CDR3: CASSNRDRDLTDTQYF
size: -; J: TRBJ1-2; V: TRBV11-2; D: TRBD1; length: 15; DNA: TGTGCCAGCAGCCCGCGGGGACAGCTGCGCTATGGCTACACCTTC; CDR3: CASSPRGQLRYGYTF
size: few; J: TRBJ1-1; V: TRBV29-1; D: TRBD1; length: 14; DNA: TGCAGCGTTCAGGACAGGGACCATCCCCCTGAAGCTTTCTTT; CDR3: CSVQDRDHPPEAFF
size: -; J: TRBJ2-3; V: TRBV5-1; D: -; length: 13; DNA: TGCGCCAGCAGCCCCTATCCGGAAGATACGCAGTATTTT; CDR3: CASSPYPEDTQYF
size: -; J: TRBJ2-3; V: TRBV11-2; D: -; length: 15; DNA: TGTGCCAGCAGCTTTGGCCCAATCGAGACAGATACGCAGTATTTT; CDR3: CASSFGPIETDTQYF
size: -; J: TRBJ2-5; V: TRBV12-3/TRBV12-4; D: -; length: 13; DNA: TGTGCCAGCAGTTTCCCAGGGCGAGAGACCCAGTACTTC; CDR3: CASSFPGRETQYF
size: -; J: TRBJ2-5; V: TRBV6-2/TRBV6-3; D: TRBD2; length: 16; DNA: TGTGCCAGCAGTTACTCGGGGGAGGGGAAACGAGAGACCCAGTACTTC; CDR3: CASSYSGEGKRETQYF
size: -; J: TRBJ2-2; V: TRBV11-3; D: TRBD2; length: 15; DNA: TGTGCCAGCAGCTCCGGGGGGATAAACACCGGGGAGCTGTTTTTT; CDR3: CASSSGGINTGELFF
size: -; J: TRBJ1-2; V: TRBV6-1; D: -; length: 19; DNA: TGTGCCAGCACCTTACGGGATGGAGGGTTGGGGATTTTTCGCTATGGCTACACCTTC; CDR3: CASTLRDGGLGIFRYGYTF
size: -; J: TRBJ2-5; V: TRBV15; D: TRBD2; length: 15; DNA: TGTGCCACCAGCCCCTCCGGGACTAGTAGCGAGACCCAGTACTTC; CDR3: CATSPSGTSSETQYF
size: -; J: TRBJ2-5; V: TRBV15; D: -; length: 15; DNA: TGTGCCACCAGCAGCACCGGGACCACTATAGAGACCCAGTACTTC; CDR3: CATSSTGTTIETQYF
size: few; J: TRBJ2-1; V: TRBV15; D: TRBD2; length: 16; DNA: TGTGCCACCAGCAGCAGACTAGCGATTATGGATAATGAGCAGTTCTTC; CDR3: CATSSRLAIMDNEQFF
size: few; J: TRBJ2-3; V: TRBV4-2; D: TRBD2; length: 16; DNA: TGTGCCAGCAGCCAACTTAGCGGGAGGAACACAGATACGCAGTATTTT; CDR3: CASSQLSGRNTDTQYF
size: -; J: TRBJ2-3; V: TRBV11-2; D: TRBD2; length: 15; DNA: TGTGCCAGCGAGGGACTAGCGGGAGGAACGGATACGCAGTATTTT; CDR3: CASEGLAGGTDTQYF
size: few; J: TRBJ2-3; V: TRBV7-9; D: -; length: 16; DNA: TGTGCCAGCAGCTTAGTAGACCTCTCTAGCACAGATACGCAGTATTTT; CDR3: CASSLVDLSSTDTQYF
size: -; J: TRBJ2-7; V: TRBV5-1; D: -; length: 16; DNA: TGCGCCAGCAGCTTCGCCCCACCGCTAAACTCCTACGAGCAGTACTTC; CDR3: CASSFAPPLNSYEQYF
size: -; J: TRBJ2-1; V: TRBV10-3; D: -; length: 15; DNA: TGTGCCGTCGCCCCCTCAGACTTGAAGTACAATGAGCAGTTCTTC; CDR3: CAVAPSDLKYNEQFF
size: -; J: TRBJ1-6; V: TRBV27; D: -; length: 15; DNA: TGTGCCAGCAGTTCTATCGGGACCCCCAATTCACCCCTCCACTTT; CDR3: CASSSIGTPNSPLHF
size: few; J: TRBJ2-5; V: TRBV5-1; D: -; length: 14; DNA: TGCGCCAGCAGCTTTGGGGGGCTGGAAGAGACCCAGTACTTC; CDR3: CASSFGGLEETQYF
size: -; J: TRBJ2-4; V: TRBV2; D: TRBD2; length: 12; DNA: TGTGCCAGCAACGGGGGGAGGAACATTCAGTACTTC; CDR3: CASNGGRNIQYF
size: -; J: TRBJ2-5; V: TRBV20-1; D: TRBD2; length: 15; DNA: TGCAGTGCTAGTGTCCTAGCGGGGGAACAAGAGACCCAGTACTTC; CDR3: CSASVLAGEQETQYF
size: -; J: TRBJ2-1; V: TRBV25-1; D: -; length: 14; DNA: TGTGCCAGCAGTGAATCTGGGGCATACAATGAGCAGTTCTTC; CDR3: CASSESGAYNEQFF
size: few; J: TRBJ2-3; V: TRBV29-1; D: -; length: 12; DNA: TGCAGCGCGAAGGAGGGCGCAGATACGCAGTATTTT; CDR3: CSAKEGADTQYF
size: -; J: TRBJ1-2; V: TRBV4-1; D: -; length: 16; DNA: TGCGCCAGCAGCCAAGGTAGCAGGGCCACTAACTATGGCTACACCTTC; CDR3: CASSQGSRATNYGYTF
size: -; J: TRBJ2-1; V: TRBV20-1; D: -; length: 15; DNA: TGCAGTGCCCCCCCCCTAAACAGAGGAAAAAATGAGCAGTTCTTC; CDR3: CSAPPLNRGKNEQFF
size: -; J: TRBJ1-2; V: TRBV12-3/TRBV12-4; D: -; length: 16; DNA: TGTGCCAGCAGTTTATGGGGTCAGGGGATTAACTATGGCTACACCTTC; CDR3: CASSLWGQGINYGYTF
size: -; J: TRBJ2-3; V: TRBV5-1; D: -; length: 14; DNA: TGCGCCAGCAGTCTCGGGCAGGCCGTAGATACGCAGTATTTT; CDR3: CASSLGQAVDTQYF
size: -; J: TRBJ1-4; V: TRBV19; D: -; length: 14; DNA: TGTGCCAGTAAGTTGGGACCAACTAATGAAAAACTGTTTTTT; CDR3: CASKLGPTNEKLFF
size: few; J: TRBJ1-2; V: TRBV27; D: TRBD1; length: 14; DNA: TGTGCCAGCAGACCGACAGGGGGCGGCTATGGCTACACCTTC; CDR3: CASRPTGGGYGYTF
size: -; J: TRBJ1-2; V: TRBV15; D: -; length: 16; DNA: TGTGCCACCAGCAGAGGCAACACAGGCGGGAACTATGGCTACACCTTC; CDR3: CATSRGNTGGNYGYTF
size: -; J: TRBJ2-7; V: TRBV3-1; D: TRBD2; length: 16; DNA: TGTGCCAGCAGCCAGGGGAATAGCGGGAGTCCCCACGAGCAGTACTTC; CDR3: CASSQGNSGSPHEQYF
size: -; J: TRBJ1-1; V: TRBV27; D: -; length: 14; DNA: TGTGCCAGCAGTTTACAAGGACAGTACACTGAAGCTTTCTTT; CDR3: CASSLQGQYTEAFF
size: -; J: TRBJ2-7; V: TRBV27; D: -; length: 13; DNA: TGTGCCAGCGCGAGGTCTGTCTCCTACGAGCAGTACTTC; CDR3: CASARSVSYEQYF
size: -; J: TRBJ2-7; V: TRBV2; D: -; length: 16; DNA: TGTGCCAGCAAGAGTTTGGGGACCGACAACGCCTACGAGCAGTACTTC; CDR3: CASKSLGTDNAYEQYF
size: -; J: TRBJ2-5; V: TRBV25-1; D: TRBD2; length: 14; DNA: TGTGCCAGCAGTGAAGAACTAGCGAAAGAGACCCAGTACTTC; CDR3: CASSEELAKETQYF
size: -; J: TRBJ2-7; V: TRBV20-1; D: -; length: 13; DNA: TGCAGTGCTTGGACAGAAAGCTCTTACGAGCAGTACTTC; CDR3: CSAWTESSYEQYF
size: -; J: TRBJ2-1; V: TRBV30; D: TRBD1; length: 13; DNA: TGTGCCTGGAACCCTGGACAGGGCAATGAGCAGTTCTTC; CDR3: CAWNPGQGNEQFF
size: -; J: TRBJ2-4; V: TRBV5-5; D: TRBD1; length: 14; DNA: TGCGCCAGCAGCTTGGGACAGGGGTTAGGTGAGCAGTACTTC; CDR3: CASSLGQGLGEQYF
size: many; J: TRBJ2-3; V: TRBV5-1; D: TRBD2; length: 15; DNA: TGTGCCAGCAGTCCGGGACTAGCGGGAGCAGATACGCAGTATTTT; CDR3: CASSPGLAGADTQYF
size: -; J: TRBJ2-5; V: TRBV6-5; D: TRBD2; length: 13; DNA: TGTGCCAGCAGTTATTTGGGTGCGGGGGAGCAGTACTTC; CDR3: CASSYLGAGEQYF
size: -; J: TRBJ1-4; V: TRBV4-1; D: -; length: 14; DNA: TGCGCCAGCAGCCTCACAGGGAGAGATGAAAAACTGTTTTTT; CDR3: CASSLTGRDEKLFF
size: few; J: TRBJ1-1; V: TRBV5-1; D: TRBD1; length: 12; DNA: TGCGCCAGCAGCTTCGACAGGGCTCCGGCTTTCTTT; CDR3: CASSFDRAPAFF
size: -; J: TRBJ2-2; V: TRBV10-1; D: TRBD1; length: 14; DNA: TGCGCCAGCACCGACAGGGGGAACACCGGGGAGCTGTTTTTT; CDR3: CASTDRGNTGELFF
size: -; J: TRBJ2-6; V: TRBV6-6; D: -; length: 11; DNA: TGTGCCAGCAGTAACGGAGATGTCCTGACTTTC; CDR3: CASSNGDVLTF
size: -; J: TRBJ1-4; V: TRBV25-1; D: -; length: 15; DNA: TGTGCCAGCCGTGAAACGGGCAGAATTAATGAAAAACTGTTTTTT; CDR3: CASRETGRINEKLFF
size: -; J: TRBJ2-1; V: TRBV28; D: -; length: 14; DNA: TGTGCCAGCAGGACAGCGGGTTCATACAATGAGCAGTTCTTC; CDR3: CASRTAGSYNEQFF
size: -; J: TRBJ2-3; V: TRBV2; D: -; length: 15; DNA: TGTGCCAGCAGTGTTATCCGGGGCGGCACAGATACGCAGTATTTT; CDR3: CASSVIRGGTDTQYF